This TCR beta chain was observed in a study of long-term antiretroviral therapy in people with HIV. This CDR3 comprises 15 residues. Trimming at V came to 5 bases and at J to 9 bases, leaving 14 bases not matched to a gene. The germline gives CDR1 MNHGY, CDR2 SAAAGT. Survey-level immunoSEQ v3.0 assays were run. The data were produced by immunoSEQ multiplex PCR, yet TCRdb's version contains in-frame clones alone and is incomplete. The sample lists over 10,000 clones, about 80% occurring once. The chain is built from TRBV6-8 and TRBJ2-3; 7 bases match TRBD2. This TCR came from a man aged 40-55 years with HIV. The sample here was unsorted PBMCs, taken about 3.1 years before starting antiretroviral therapy. This chain's CDR3 is CASSDIAGVDGTQYF. CDR3 nucleotide sequence: TGTGCCAGCAGTGACATAGCGGGTGTAGACGGGACGCAGTATTTT.